The clone carrying this T cell receptor beta chain showed up just a few times. Its antigen is not known. CDR3 length equals 14 residues. V lost 5 bases to trimming and J lost 2 bases; unmatched junction nucleotides: 6. Peripheral blood, roughly 11 milliliters per donor, was collected. The sample originates from a study of blood T cells in healthy people across ages. Findings and caveats of the study: Roughly linear age-related decline in beta diversity appeared, significant by age 40.

Together with a sample-barcoded 5' primer, a J-beta primer mix was included in a second PCR lasting roughly 6 to 12 cycles. A template-switch adaptor that had 12 random nucleotides put a tag on each cDNA molecule. One entry per CDR3 protein, called by TCRdb with MiXCR from the 5' RACE reads. Here the sample spans about 1.8 million distinct CDR3 sequences, 40% to 55% being singletons. This chain connects TRBV12-3 or TRBV12-4 to TRBJ2-7; TRBD1 aligns across 7 bases. The receptor was derived from a woman between 40 and 50 years old in good health. Sequencing was carried out using blood. CDR3: CASSPAQGAYEQYF. The CDR3 nucleotides are TGTGCCAGCAGTCCGGCCCAGGGGGCCTACGAGCAGTACTTC.